This T cell receptor beta chain was identified in a study of cytomegalovirus exposure and HLA in healthy donors. PCR used 60 Vbeta primers and 13 Jbeta primers. Libraries were prepared by immunoSEQ multiplex PCR; TCRdb keeps only in-frame clonotypes and omits some of them. The sample carries about 130,000 clones, 80% recorded once. Between the trimmed V and J ends, which lost 5 bases and 4 bases, there was a span of 11 bases. From germline, CDR1 is SGHTA and CDR2 FQGTGA. This CDR3 has 13 amino acids. Details on this clone: Its antigen is still unknown.

Whole-study results and caveats: Fewer N-insertions (relative to the approximately 700-donor mean) were reportedly seen in an Asian-associated ancestry cluster in a later analysis. TCR beta V- and J-gene trimming was later associated with a missense DCLRE1C variant.

The J gene is TRBJ1-1, the V gene TRBV7-3; TRBD1 might be the D (6 bases). The sequenced sample consisted of PBMCs. This receptor was taken from a man aged 30 to 45 in good health and CMV-seropositive. The CDR3 DNA is TGTGCCAGCAGCACAAACAGGGTCACTGAAGCTTTCTTT. It yields the protein CASSTNRVTEAFF. Based on the CDR3 plus reference TRBV7-3 and TRBJ1-1, the full variable domain is GAGVSQTPSNKVTEKGKYVELRCDPISGHTALYWYRQSLGQGPEFLIYFQGTGAADDSGLPNDRFFAVRPEGSVSTLKIQRTERGDSAVYLCASSTNRVTEAFFGQGTRLTVV.